This TCR beta chain derives from a study of response to subunit inactivated influenza vaccine. Whole-study findings and limits: Few new T cells, the authors suggested, are recruited by each seasonal influenza vaccination.

CDR3 size: 11 residues. With 4 bases removed from V and 2 bases from J, the gap between germline ends came to 3 bases. CDR1 is MNHEY and CDR2 is SMNVEV in the germline V gene (reference sequence). One entry per CDR3 protein, called by TCRdb with MiXCR from the RT-PCR reads. The data contain 540,000 or so distinct CDR3 sequences, under 15% of them singletons. The sample holds many counts of this clonotype. What it binds is not known. The chain couples TRBV27 to TRBJ2-7; D gene uncertain. The receptor's source is a man aged 45 to 65 who received an inactivated influenza vaccine. The sample consisted of PBMCs from blood, taken 40 to 50 days after vaccination. In DNA form, the CDR3 reads TGTGCCAGCAGTTGGCCCTACGAGCAGTACTTC. Encoded protein: CASSWPYEQYF.